The entry below describes one T cell receptor (beta chain). What it recognizes is unknown. This sample is part of a study of Ad26.COV2.S vaccination and SARS-CoV-2 variants. Overall study context: It was the COV1001 Ad26.COV2.S trial arm that included the donor. Participants got Ad26.COV2.S intramuscularly, once or twice 56 days apart.

Described treatment: roughly 19 received Ad26.COV2.S at low or high dose, single or two shots; 5 received placebo; per-sample allocation not given. Material that was analyzed had been drawn on day 63 after the first vaccine or placebo injection. SARS-CoV-2 spike from the Wuhan strain was encoded by the vaccine, an Ad26 vector. Regarding the study as a whole: The breadth of spike-specific CD8+ and CD4+ T cell responses after vaccination was reportedly substantial.

TCRdb keeps only in-frame clones here, not all; method: immunoSEQ multiplex PCR. This table holds hundreds of thousands of clones, 92% found once. Sequences were derived from peripheral blood, sampled in a trial of Ad26.COV2.S vaccine versus placebo. The receptor's source is a person between 18 and 59 years old who received the Ad26.COV2.S COVID-19 vaccine or a placebo.

The CDR3 protein is CASSYYERDTQYF. CDR3 nucleotides: TGTGCCAGCAGTTACTACGAGAGGGATACGCAGTATTTT. The rearrangement links TRBV6-2 or TRBV6-3 to TRBJ2-3; D is unresolved. CDR1 is MNHEY and CDR2 is SVGEGT in the germline V gene. Trimming took 1 base from V and 6 from J, leaving 8 bases between them. The CDR3 is 13 amino acids.